This paragraph reports one T cell receptor (beta chain). Profiled with immunoSEQ multiplex PCR; TCRdb holds only in-frame clones, not every one. Among 150,000 to 200,000 clones, approximately 80% were seen once, and the ten largest hold approximately 11%. The data derive from a study of blood T cell repertoires in COVID-19. V shed 4 bases, J shed 1 base, and the junction held 7 bases outside the gene matches. The CDR3 is made up of 17 amino acids. Germline V gene sequence: CDR1 SGHTA, CDR2 FQGTGA. The sequenced sample consisted of PBMCs or T cells enriched from blood (not recorded which). V and J are TRBV7-3 and TRBJ2-2; TRBD1 matches at 9 bases. The origin of this receptor is a man aged 45-65 years who had recovered from COVID-19. The CDR3 loop reads CASSSIPDRGNTGELFF. CDR3 nucleotide sequence: TGTGCCAGCAGCTCAATACCGGACAGGGGGAACACCGGGGAGCTGTTTTTT.